This T cell receptor beta chain is drawn from a study of cytotoxic CD8 clonotypes in ibrutinib-treated CLL. Across the whole study: Partial responses totalled approximately 24 and complete responses 2; after median approximately 62 months, approximately 15 remained remitted and approximately twelve progressed. The study recorded mean values of approximately 260,000 productive templates and tens of thousands of productive rearrangements per sample.

This clone has only one observation. Antigen unknown. Study results and limitations: Patients had baseline clonality above age-matched healthy donors, and this clonality moved with circulating CD8+ T-cell counts. Once treatment began, public clonotypes, which were uncommon, contracted or stayed stable.

Germline V gene sequence: CDR1 LGHNA, CDR2 YSLEER. The CDR3 has 15 residues. J gave up 6 bases and V 0 bases, and 5 bases lay outside the gene matches. Clones were sequenced by immunoSEQ multiplex PCR, and TCRdb holds only the in-frame ones, with some missing. The profile shows about 300,000 clones, around 76% of them singletons. The source is a human donor with chronic lymphocytic leukemia. Sample: PBMCs, taken at disease progression, from a patient treated with ibrutinib. The chain is built from TRBV4-3 and TRBJ1-5, with 7 nucleotides matching TRBD1. The CDR3 spells CASSQDGRGFQPQHF. CDR3 nucleotide sequence: TGCGCCAGCAGCCAAGATGGCAGGGGGTTTCAGCCCCAGCATTTT.